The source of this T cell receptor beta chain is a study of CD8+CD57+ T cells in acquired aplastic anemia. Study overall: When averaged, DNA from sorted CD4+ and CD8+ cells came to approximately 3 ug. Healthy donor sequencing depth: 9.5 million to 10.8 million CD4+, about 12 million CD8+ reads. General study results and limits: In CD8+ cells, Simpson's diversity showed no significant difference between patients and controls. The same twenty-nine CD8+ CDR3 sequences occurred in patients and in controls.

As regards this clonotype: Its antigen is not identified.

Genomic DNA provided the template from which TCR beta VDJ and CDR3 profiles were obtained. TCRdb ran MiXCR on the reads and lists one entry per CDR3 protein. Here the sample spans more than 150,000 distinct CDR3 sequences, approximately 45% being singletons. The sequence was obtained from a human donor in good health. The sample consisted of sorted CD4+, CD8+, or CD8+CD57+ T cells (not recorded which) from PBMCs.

CDR3 sequence reads: CASSLTEGVITEAFF. The CDR3 DNA is TGTGCCAGCAGCCTAACCGAGGGGGTTATCACTGAAGCTTTCTTT. The chain is built from TRBV7-8 and TRBJ1-1; D is possibly TRBD1 (6 bases). V was shortened by 5 bases and J by 4 bases, with 17 bases between the two germline ends. CDR1 and CDR2 (germline): SGHVS, FQNEAQ. CDR3 length: 15 amino acids. The full variable domain, in which reference TRBV7-8 and TRBJ1-1 provide the parts outside the CDR3, is GAGVSQSPRYKVAKRGQDVALRCDPISGHVSLFWYQQALGQGPEFLTYFQNEAQLDKSGLPSDRFFAERPEGSVSTLKIQRTQQEDSAVYLCASSLTEGVITEAFFGQGTRLTVV.